A selection of T cell receptor beta chains follows, all from one sample in a study of shared clonotypes between healthy human individuals. Assay: immunoSEQ multiplex PCR; the TCRdb copy retains only in-frame clones and omits some. The sample comprises 1.6 million or so clones, more than 95% of which are singletons, and approximately 1.1% rests with the top ten. The source material was naive CD4+ T cells sorted from blood. These receptor sequences come from a young man in good health. Each CDR3 is given with its conserved first and last residue. Fields, in order: J gene, V gene, D gene, clone size, CDR3 DNA, CDR3 protein. D genes are given only for firm matches. Size tells how often a clone was seen (once, few, many) or the class of an expanded clone, and some rows leave it out.

>TRBJ2-7|TRBV4-3|.|once
TGCGCCAGCAGCCAAGGGACATACTACGAGCAGTACTTC
CASSQGTYYEQYF
>TRBJ2-2|TRBV7-9|.|once
TGTGCCAGCAGCTTAGCGCGGGGCGGGGAGCTGTTTTTT
CASSLARGGELFF
>TRBJ2-7|TRBV7-7|TRBD1|.
TGTGCCAGCAGCCCCGGGACAGGGTCTCACTACGAGCAGTACTTC
CASSPGTGSHYEQYF
>TRBJ1-5|TRBV7-3|.|.
TGTGCCAGCAGCAGACTCAATCAGCCCCAGCATTTT
CASSRLNQPQHF
>TRBJ2-7|TRBV21-1|.|.
TGTGCCAGCAGCAACTTTCCGCTAGCGGGAGGCTTCGCCTACGAGCAGTACTTC
CASSNFPLAGGFAYEQYF
>TRBJ2-7|TRBV7-9|.|.
TGTGCCAGCAGCTTAGAAGGCGGCGGAGTGGGGGCCGAGCAGTACTTC
CASSLEGGGVGAEQYF
>TRBJ2-7|TRBV28|.|.
TGTGCCAGCAGTTTGGCTCTCGAGCAGTACTTC
CASSLALEQYF
>TRBJ2-3|TRBV5-1|.|.
TGCGCCAGCAGCTTGGCCGTTGGTACCACACGGGGGACGCAGTATTTT
CASSLAVGTTRGTQYF
>TRBJ2-1|TRBV7-2|TRBD2|.
TGTGCCAGCAGCCTCAGCGGGAGGTCCTACAATGAGCAGTTCTTC
CASSLSGRSYNEQFF
>TRBJ1-2|TRBV28|.|.
TGTGCCACCTGCCGGGCGGCTAACTATGGCTACACCTTC
CATCRAANYGYTF
>TRBJ2-3|TRBV5-4|.|once
TGTGCCAGCACTCAGGGTAAGGGCACAGATACGCAGTATTTT
CASTQGKGTDTQYF
>TRBJ2-1|TRBV5-1|.|.
TGCGCCAGCAGCTTGGTTAGGAGCTCCTACAATGAGCAGTTCTTC
CASSLVRSSYNEQFF
>TRBJ2-3|TRBV18|TRBD2|.
TGTGCCAGCTCACCAGGGGTAGCGGGGAATACGCAGTATTTT
CASSPGVAGNTQYF
>TRBJ2-5|TRBV27|TRBD2|.
TGTGCCAGCAGTTTATGGGGACTAGCGACAGTCCGCCTGGAGACCCAGTACTTC
CASSLWGLATVRLETQYF
>TRBJ2-5|TRBV7-3|.|.
TGTGCCAGCAGCCCCCGAGGGGGTGAGGGGGAGACCCAGTACTTC
CASSPRGGEGETQYF
>TRBJ1-2|TRBV9|.|once
TGTGCCAGCAGCGTAGTAGCCGGGGGCGGCTACACCTTC
CASSVVAGGGYTF
>TRBJ2-2|TRBV18|.|once
TGTGCCAGCCAACACCGAAGGGAAAGCACCGGGGAGCTGTTTTTT
CASQHRRESTGELFF
>TRBJ2-5|TRBV6-5|TRBD2|once
TGTGCCACCTCCCTGGGAGGGATTCGGGAGACCCAGTACTTC
CATSLGGIRETQYF
>TRBJ2-3|TRBV28|.|.
TGTGCCAGCAGTCATCTTTTCGGGAGAGGGCAAAGCACAGATACGCAGTATTTT
CASSHLFGRGQSTDTQYF
>TRBJ2-7|TRBV9|.|.
TGTGCCAGCAGCGGGGCACAGGGTTTCGGCTACGAGCAGTACTTC
CASSGAQGFGYEQYF
>TRBJ2-2|TRBV19|.|.
TGTGCCAGTAGTATCCCCGCTTCCTGGGGGAGGAACACCGGGGAGCTGTTTTTT
CASSIPASWGRNTGELFF
>TRBJ1-3|TRBV6-1|.|.
TGTGCCAGCAGTGATCCGGGAGTGTTGAACACCATATATTTT
CASSDPGVLNTIYF
>TRBJ1-5|TRBV27|.|once
TGTGCCAGCAGTAACTTCCGGGGCCAAGGGGATAGCAATCAGCCCCAGCATTTT
CASSNFRGQGDSNQPQHF
>TRBJ2-6|TRBV2|.|.
TGTGCCAGCAGTGTCAGCGCTGGGGCCAACGTCCTGACTTTC
CASSVSAGANVLTF
>TRBJ2-1|TRBV9|TRBD2|.
TGTGCCAGCAGCGGACGAACTAGCGGGACCTACAATGAGCAGTTCTTC
CASSGRTSGTYNEQFF
>TRBJ2-2|TRBV6-5|TRBD1|.
TGTGCCAGCAGACCAGGACAGGGCGGGGCCGGGGAGCTGTTTTTT
CASRPGQGGAGELFF
>TRBJ2-2|TRBV9|.|.
TGTGCCAGCAGCGTAGCGACCGGGGAGCTGTTTTTT
CASSVATGELFF
>TRBJ1-3|TRBV30|.|.
TGTGCCTGGAGTCCGATTAAAACTGGAAACACCATATATTTT
CAWSPIKTGNTIYF
>TRBJ2-2|TRBV7-7|.|.
TGTGCCAGCAGCCCATCCGGGGGCGGTACCTCCACCGGGGAGCTGTTTTTT
CASSPSGGGTSTGELFF
>TRBJ2-2|TRBV7-2|TRBD2|.
TGTGCCAGCAGGGGGACCGGGACTAGCGGGACCGGGGAGCTGTTTTTT
CASRGTGTSGTGELFF
>TRBJ1-1|TRBV19|.|.
TGTGCCAGTAGTAAACTTGGGACTGAAGCTTTCTTT
CASSKLGTEAFF
>TRBJ1-4|TRBV27|TRBD1|.
TGTGCCAGCAGTTTATCATTTTGGGACAGGGAAGAAAAACTGTTTTTT
CASSLSFWDREEKLFF
>TRBJ1-5|TRBV27|TRBD1|.
TGTGCCAGCATCAAACCACAGGGGGCTGGAAATCAGCCCCAGCATTTT
CASIKPQGAGNQPQHF
>TRBJ2-7|TRBV28|.|.
TGTGCCAGCAGCTATCCCGCCGCAGGCTACGAGCAGTACTTC
CASSYPAAGYEQYF
>TRBJ1-4|TRBV5-1|TRBD1|.
TGCGCCAGCAGCTTGGGTCAGGGGGGAGAAAAACTGTTTTTT
CASSLGQGGEKLFF
>TRBJ2-1|TRBV4-3|.|.
TGCGCCAGCAGCCAAGTAGGTAGTAGGAAGAGCGAGCAGTTCTTC
CASSQVGSRKSEQFF
>TRBJ1-4|TRBV15|TRBD1|.
TGTGCCACCAGCAATAATGCTGCCGGGACAGGGCGCGAAAAACTGTTTTTT
CATSNNAAGTGREKLFF
>TRBJ1-2|TRBV4-2|.|.
TGTGCCAGCAGCCTGAGTGGGGGTACCTCTTATGGCTACACCTTC
CASSLSGGTSYGYTF
>TRBJ1-5|TRBV18|TRBD1|.
TGTGCCAGCTCACTAAAGGACAGGGTCGGGGATCAGCCCCAGCATTTT
CASSLKDRVGDQPQHF
>TRBJ1-3|TRBV9|.|.
TGTGCCAGCAGCCCACTACCTCCAGGGGCTGGAAACACCATATATTTT
CASSPLPPGAGNTIYF
>TRBJ2-1|TRBV13|TRBD2|.
TGTGCCAGCAGCTTTTCTAGCGGGAGGCCCCCAACTTACAATGAGCAGTTCTTC
CASSFSSGRPPTYNEQFF
>TRBJ2-7|TRBV5-5|.|.
TGTGCCAGCAGCCCCACGACAGGAAAGGCCTACGAGCAGTACTTC
CASSPTTGKAYEQYF
>TRBJ2-1|TRBV9|.|.
TGTGCCAGCAGCGACGCGGGATCGATGAGTAATGAGCAGTTCTTC
CASSDAGSMSNEQFF
>TRBJ1-2|TRBV29-1|TRBD1|.
TGCAGCGTCAATACAGGGGGCGAGTTTGGTGGTGGCTACACCTTC
CSVNTGGEFGGGYTF
>TRBJ2-7|TRBV2|TRBD1|.
TGTGCCAGCATACAGGACAGGGGCCACGAGCAGTACTTC
CASIQDRGHEQYF
>TRBJ1-2|TRBV2|.|.
TGTGCCAGCAGTGAAGCCTCCTATGGCTACACCTTC
CASSEASYGYTF
>TRBJ2-5|TRBV29-1|.|.
TGCAGCGTTGTAGGCCGGGAAGAGACCCAGTACTTC
CSVVGREETQYF
>TRBJ2-7|TRBV7-3|TRBD2|.
TGTGCCAGCAGCTTCGCTCGGGCGGGAGCAGGTTACGAGCAGTACTTC
CASSFARAGAGYEQYF
>TRBJ2-1|TRBV4-3|TRBD2|.
TGCGCCAGCAGCCAGACTAGCGGGCCATACAATGAGCAGTTCTTC
CASSQTSGPYNEQFF
>TRBJ2-4|TRBV5-8|.|.
TGTGCCAGCAGCCTCCTCCAGTTTGCAGGGGCTTTGAACATTCAGTACTTC
CASSLLQFAGALNIQYF
>TRBJ1-5|TRBV10-3|.|few
TGTGCCATCAGTGCACAGGGATGGCCCCAGCATTTT
CAISAQGWPQHF
>TRBJ2-3|TRBV18|.|.
TGTGCCAGCTCCTTCGAAGGGGGCACAGATACGCAGTATTTT
CASSFEGGTDTQYF
>TRBJ2-7|TRBV5-4|.|.
TGTGCCAGCAGCTTGCCAGGGATGACCTACGAGCAGTACTTC
CASSLPGMTYEQYF
>TRBJ2-7|TRBV6-1|TRBD1|once
TGTGCCAGCAGTGCCCAAGGAATGACAGGGGGCAATGTCCACGAGCAGTACTTC
CASSAQGMTGGNVHEQYF
>TRBJ1-1|TRBV11-2|.|.
TGTGCCAGCAGCTCCCAGGGGAACACTGAAGCTTTCTTT
CASSSQGNTEAFF